This TCR beta chain is from a study of blood T cell repertoires in COVID-19 (dated by TCRdb to the early 2020s). In the study overall: The collaborator samples originated in the United States, Italy and Spain and spanned the acute and convalescent phases of COVID-19. The material from the prospective study consisted of cDNA or gDNA derived from T cells, B-cell-depleted T cells, or PBMCs. Subjects who had been exposed to COVID-19, were actively infected with it, or had recovered from it provided the deeply sampled blood TCRbeta repertoires that made up the dataset. The repertoires were made available in a free public database intended to serve as a resource for research on the immune response to SARS-CoV-2. Samples came from the ongoing ImmuneRACE study (first 160 participants) plus 1,254 subjects from 6 global collaborators. The sample metadata nearly always contained a de-identified subject ID, COVID-19 status, age in years and sex. Where available, HLA class I and class II types were taken from metadata supplied by the sample provider and were not determined by assay-based typing.

Participants in the prospective study were enrolled through a virtual design, were aged roughly 18 to 95 years, and lived in under 25 United States geographic areas. In the prospective study, participants were assigned to cohorts based on the clinical history participants reported in a screening survey and a study questionnaire. Recovered participants in ImmuneRACE Cohort 3 were defined by two consecutive negative NP/OP PCR tests, clearance by a healthcare professional, or resolution of symptoms. In the prospective study, mobile phlebotomists collected whole blood, serum and a nasopharyngeal or oropharyngeal swab from each participant. Prospective study participants could optionally give additional blood draws and questionnaires over an approximately 2-month period. Prospective study blood samples were shipped either frozen or at room temperature before DNA extraction. The investigation overall reported the following: The quantity of clinical and demographic metadata differed by source and by participant and was supplied without curation.

Concerning this clone: Its recognized antigen is unknown. One base away there is no much larger clone; base qualities are not given.

The cysteine opens and the phenylalanine closes a CDR3 of 16 amino acids. The only DNA kept is the CDR3, 48 bases in frame from the first base. CDR1 is given as WSHSY and CDR2 as SAAADI, both from the germline V gene. Germline trimming amounts to 7 bases on V and 1 base on J, with 10 as the count of junction bases outside the gene matches. The immunoSEQ Assay, a bias-controlled multiplex PCR, was used to amplify TCRbeta CDR3 regions from genomic DNA. The source study handled its data this way. Nucleated cell counts per sample were estimated from amplification of reference gene primers within the assay. Sequence reads were collapsed and filtered to measure the absolute abundance of every unique TCRbeta CDR3 rearrangement. For each sample, productive Simpson clonality was calculated by taking the square root of Simpson's diversity index across productive rearrangements. Drawn from immuneACCESS, this table holds only the in-frame rearrangements with V and J called that TCRdb kept. Clones are partly lost; checked studies trace under half to an unresolved V gene and leave the rest unexplained. That table gives V, J and clone size, and the DNA gave D and trimming. The sample includes hundreds of thousands of clones, with 82% observed a single time. The top ten clones comprise 3% to 4% of the sample.

This chain is built from TRBV10-2 and TRBJ2-1; TRBD2 fits 7 bases in the junction. The material sequenced was PBMCs or T cells enriched from blood (not recorded which). The sequence was obtained from a woman aged 55-70 years who had recovered from COVID-19. CDR3 sequence: CASNPQRGNSYNEQFF. The base sequence is TGCGCCAGCAACCCACAGCGGGGTAATTCCTACAATGAGCAGTTCTTC.